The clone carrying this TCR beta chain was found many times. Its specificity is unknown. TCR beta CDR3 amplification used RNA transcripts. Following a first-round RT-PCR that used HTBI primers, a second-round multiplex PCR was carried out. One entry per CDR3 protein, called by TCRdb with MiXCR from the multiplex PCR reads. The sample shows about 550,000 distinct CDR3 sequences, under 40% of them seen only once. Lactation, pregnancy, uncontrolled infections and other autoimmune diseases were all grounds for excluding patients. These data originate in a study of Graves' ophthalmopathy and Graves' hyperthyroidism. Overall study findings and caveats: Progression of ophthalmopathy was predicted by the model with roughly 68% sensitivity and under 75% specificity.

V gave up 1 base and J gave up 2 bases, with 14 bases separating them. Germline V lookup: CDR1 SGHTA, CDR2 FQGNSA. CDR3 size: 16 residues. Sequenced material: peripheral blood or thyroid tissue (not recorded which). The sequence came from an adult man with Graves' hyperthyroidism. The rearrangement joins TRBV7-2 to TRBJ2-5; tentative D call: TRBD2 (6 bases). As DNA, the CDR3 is TGTGCCAGCAGCTTAGGTCGGGTTAGCGGTCAAGAGACCCAGTACTTC. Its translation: CASSLGRVSGQETQYF.